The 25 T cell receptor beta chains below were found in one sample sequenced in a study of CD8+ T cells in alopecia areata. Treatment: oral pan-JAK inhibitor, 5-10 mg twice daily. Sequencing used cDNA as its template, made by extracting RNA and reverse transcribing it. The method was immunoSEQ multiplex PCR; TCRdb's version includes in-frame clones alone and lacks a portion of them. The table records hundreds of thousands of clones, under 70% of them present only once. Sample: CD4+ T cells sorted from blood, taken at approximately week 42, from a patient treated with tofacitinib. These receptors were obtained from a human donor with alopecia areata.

The CDR3 DNA sequence: TGTGCCAGCAGCACCCGGAAAGGGCGACGTATGCCCTACGAGCAGTACTTC. Amino acids: CASSTRKGRRMPYEQYF. The chain employs TRBV5-6 and TRBJ2-5; D uncertain. The J call is uncertain, as TRBJ2-7 better fits the DNA end. Germline V gene lookup returns CDR1 SGHDT and CDR2 YYEEEE. The CDR3 sequence is 17 residues long.

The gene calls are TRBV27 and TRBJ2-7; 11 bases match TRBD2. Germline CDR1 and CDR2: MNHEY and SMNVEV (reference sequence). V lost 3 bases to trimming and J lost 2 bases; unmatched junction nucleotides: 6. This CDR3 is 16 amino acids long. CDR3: CASSFSIAGGPYEQYF. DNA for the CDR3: TGTGCCAGCAGTTTCTCGATAGCGGGGGGGCCCTACGAGCAGTACTTC.

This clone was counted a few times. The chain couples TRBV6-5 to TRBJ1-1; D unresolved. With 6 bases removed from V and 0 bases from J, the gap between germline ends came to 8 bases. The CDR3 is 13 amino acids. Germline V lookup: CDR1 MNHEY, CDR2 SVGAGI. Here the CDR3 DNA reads TGTGCCAGCAGGAATGACTTGAACACTGAAGCTTTCTTT. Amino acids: CASRNDLNTEAFF.

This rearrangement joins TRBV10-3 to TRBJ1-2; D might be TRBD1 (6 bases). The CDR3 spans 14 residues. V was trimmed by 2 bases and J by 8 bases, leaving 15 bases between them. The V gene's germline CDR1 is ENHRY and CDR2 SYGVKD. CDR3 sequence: CAISETSGVRGYTF. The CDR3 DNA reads TGTGCCATCAGTGAGACATCAGGGGTCCGGGGCTACACCTTC.

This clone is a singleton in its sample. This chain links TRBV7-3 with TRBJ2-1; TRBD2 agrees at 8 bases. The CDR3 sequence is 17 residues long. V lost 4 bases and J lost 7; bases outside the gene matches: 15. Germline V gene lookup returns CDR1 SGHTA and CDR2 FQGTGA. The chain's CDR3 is CASSSTPGGPMGNEQFF. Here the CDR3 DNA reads TGTGCCAGCAGCTCCACCCCGGGGGGGCCAATGGGTAATGAGCAGTTCTTC.

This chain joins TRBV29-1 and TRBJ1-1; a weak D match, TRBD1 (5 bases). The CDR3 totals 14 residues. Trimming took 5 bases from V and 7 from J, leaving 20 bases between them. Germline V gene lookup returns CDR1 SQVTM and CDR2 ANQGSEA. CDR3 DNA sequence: TGCAGCGTTTATTCGGGGGGGATACCATTTGAAGCTTTCTTT. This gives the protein CSVYSGGIPFEAFF.

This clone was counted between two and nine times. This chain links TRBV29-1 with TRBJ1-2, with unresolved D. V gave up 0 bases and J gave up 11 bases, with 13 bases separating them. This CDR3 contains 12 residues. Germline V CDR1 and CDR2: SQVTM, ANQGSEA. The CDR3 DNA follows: TGCAGCGTTGAAGAGGCACAGTACACTTACACCTTC. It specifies CSVEEAQYTYTF.

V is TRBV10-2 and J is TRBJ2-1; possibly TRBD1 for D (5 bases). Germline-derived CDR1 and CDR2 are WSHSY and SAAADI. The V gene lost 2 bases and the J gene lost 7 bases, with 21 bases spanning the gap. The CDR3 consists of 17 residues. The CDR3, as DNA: TGCGCCAGCAGTGAGGAAAGACAGAGGAAGTTTACGAATGAGCAGTTCTTC. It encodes CASSEERQRKFTNEQFF.

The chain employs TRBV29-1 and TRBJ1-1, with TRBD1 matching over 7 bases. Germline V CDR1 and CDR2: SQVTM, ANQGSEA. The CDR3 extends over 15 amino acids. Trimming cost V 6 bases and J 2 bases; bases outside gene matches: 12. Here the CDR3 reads CSVVDRVNFNTEAFF. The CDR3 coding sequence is TGCAGCGTAGTCGACAGGGTCAACTTTAACACTGAAGCTTTCTTT.

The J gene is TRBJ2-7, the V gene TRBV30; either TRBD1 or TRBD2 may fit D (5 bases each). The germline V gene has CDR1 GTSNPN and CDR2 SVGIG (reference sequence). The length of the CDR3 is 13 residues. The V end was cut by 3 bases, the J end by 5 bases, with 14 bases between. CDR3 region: CAWRLGTKNEQYF. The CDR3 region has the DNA TGTGCCTGGAGACTAGGGACGAAAAACGAGCAGTACTTC.

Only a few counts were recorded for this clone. DNA for the CDR3: TGCAGCGTTGGAGACCCCTCTCTCGACGAGCAGTACTTC. Its protein is CSVGDPSLDEQYF. V is TRBV29-1 and J is TRBJ2-7; D is uncertain. The CDR3 runs 13 residues. Germline CDR1 reads SQVTM; CDR2 reads ANQGSEA. V lost 4 bases to trimming and J lost 5 bases, with 15 bases between them.

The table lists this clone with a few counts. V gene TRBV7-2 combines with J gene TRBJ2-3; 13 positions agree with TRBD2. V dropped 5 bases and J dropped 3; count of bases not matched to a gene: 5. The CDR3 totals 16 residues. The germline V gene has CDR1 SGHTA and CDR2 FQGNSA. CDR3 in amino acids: CASSLRLAGGTDTQYF. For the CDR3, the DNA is TGTGCCAGCAGCCTCCGACTAGCGGGGGGAACAGATACGCAGTATTTT. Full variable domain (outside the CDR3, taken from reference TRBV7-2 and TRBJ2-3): GAGVSQSPSNKVTEKGKDVELRCDPISGHTALYWYRQSLGQGLEFLIYFQGNSAPDKSGLPSDRFSAERTGGSVSTLTIQRTQQEDSAVYLCASSLRLAGGTDTQYFGPGTRLTVL.

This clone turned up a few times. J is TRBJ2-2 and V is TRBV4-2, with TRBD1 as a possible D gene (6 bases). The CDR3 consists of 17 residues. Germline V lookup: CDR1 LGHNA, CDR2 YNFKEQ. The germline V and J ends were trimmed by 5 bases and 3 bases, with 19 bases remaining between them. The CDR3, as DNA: TGTGCCAGCAGCACCAGCCCCACAGGGCTGGACACCGGGGAGCTGTTTTTT. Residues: CASSTSPTGLDTGELFF.

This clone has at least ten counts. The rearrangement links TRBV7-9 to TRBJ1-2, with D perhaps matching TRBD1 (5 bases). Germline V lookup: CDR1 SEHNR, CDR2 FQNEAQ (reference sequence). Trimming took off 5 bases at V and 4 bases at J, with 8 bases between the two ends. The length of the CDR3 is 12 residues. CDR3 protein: CASSRDVYGYTF. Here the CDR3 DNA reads TGTGCCAGCAGCAGGGACGTCTATGGCTACACCTTC.

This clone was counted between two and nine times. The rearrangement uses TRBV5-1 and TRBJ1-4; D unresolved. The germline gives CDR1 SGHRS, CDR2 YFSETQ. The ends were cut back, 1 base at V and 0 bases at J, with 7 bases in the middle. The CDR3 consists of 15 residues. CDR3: CASSLSQATNEKLFF. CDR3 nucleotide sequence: TGCGCCAGCAGCTTGAGCCAAGCAACTAATGAAAAACTGTTTTTT.

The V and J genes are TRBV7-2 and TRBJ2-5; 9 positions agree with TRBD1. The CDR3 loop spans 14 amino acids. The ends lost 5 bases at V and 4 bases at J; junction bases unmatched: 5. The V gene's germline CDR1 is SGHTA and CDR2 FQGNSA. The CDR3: CASSKGQGRETQYF. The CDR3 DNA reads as TGTGCCAGCAGCAAGGGACAGGGTCGAGAGACCCAGTACTTC.

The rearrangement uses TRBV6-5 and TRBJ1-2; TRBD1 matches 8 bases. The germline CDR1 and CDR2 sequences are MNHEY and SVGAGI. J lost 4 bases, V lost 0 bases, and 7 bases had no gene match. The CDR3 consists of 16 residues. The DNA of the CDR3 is TGTGCCAGCAGTTACTCGGGGGCCGGGACAGGCTATGGCTACACCTTC. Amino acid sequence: CASSYSGAGTGYGYTF.

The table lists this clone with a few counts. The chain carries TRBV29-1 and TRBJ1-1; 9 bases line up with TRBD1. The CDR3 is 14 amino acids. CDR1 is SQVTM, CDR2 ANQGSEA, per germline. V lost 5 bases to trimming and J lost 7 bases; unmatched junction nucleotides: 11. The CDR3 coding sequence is TGCAGCGTTCGAACCGACAGGGGGTATGATGAAGCTTTCTTT. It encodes CSVRTDRGYDEAFF.

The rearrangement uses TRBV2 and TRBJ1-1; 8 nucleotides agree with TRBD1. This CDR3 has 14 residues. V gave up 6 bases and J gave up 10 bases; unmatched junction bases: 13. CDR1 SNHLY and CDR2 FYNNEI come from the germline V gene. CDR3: CASRRQGQALGAFF. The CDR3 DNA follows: TGTGCCAGCAGGAGACAGGGACAGGCCCTGGGAGCTTTCTTT.

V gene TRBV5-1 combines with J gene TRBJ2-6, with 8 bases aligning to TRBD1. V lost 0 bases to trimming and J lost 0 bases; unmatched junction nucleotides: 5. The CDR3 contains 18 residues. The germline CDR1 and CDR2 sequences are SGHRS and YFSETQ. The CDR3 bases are TGCGCCAGCAGCTTGGTAGGGACAGGCGTCTCTGGGGCCAACGTCCTGACTTTC. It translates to CASSLVGTGVSGANVLTF.

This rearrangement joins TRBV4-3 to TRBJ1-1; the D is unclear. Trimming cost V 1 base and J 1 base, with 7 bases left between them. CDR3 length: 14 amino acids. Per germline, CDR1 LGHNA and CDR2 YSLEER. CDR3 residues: CASSQGYGNTEAFF. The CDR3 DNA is TGCGCCAGCAGCCAAGGGTACGGGAACACTGAAGCTTTCTTT.

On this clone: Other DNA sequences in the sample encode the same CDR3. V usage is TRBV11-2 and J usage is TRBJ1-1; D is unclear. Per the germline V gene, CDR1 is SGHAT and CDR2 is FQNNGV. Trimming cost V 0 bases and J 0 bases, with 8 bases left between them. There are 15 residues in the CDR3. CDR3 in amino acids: CASSLEELMNTEAFF. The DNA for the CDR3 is TGTGCCAGCAGCTTAGAGGAGCTGATGAACACTGAAGCTTTCTTT.

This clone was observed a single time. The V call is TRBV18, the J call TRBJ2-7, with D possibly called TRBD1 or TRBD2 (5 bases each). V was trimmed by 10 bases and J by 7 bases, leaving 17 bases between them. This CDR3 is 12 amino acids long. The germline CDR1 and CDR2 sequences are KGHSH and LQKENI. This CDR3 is CATGTRLGEQYF. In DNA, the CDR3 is TGTGCCACAGGGACGCGCCTGGGAGAGCAGTACTTC. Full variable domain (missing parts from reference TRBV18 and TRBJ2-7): NAGVMQNPRHLVRRRGQEARLRCSPMKGHSHVYWYRQLPEEGLKFMVYLQKENIIDESGMPKERFSAEFPKEGPSILRIQQVVRGDSAAYFCATGTRLGEQYFGPGTRLTVT.

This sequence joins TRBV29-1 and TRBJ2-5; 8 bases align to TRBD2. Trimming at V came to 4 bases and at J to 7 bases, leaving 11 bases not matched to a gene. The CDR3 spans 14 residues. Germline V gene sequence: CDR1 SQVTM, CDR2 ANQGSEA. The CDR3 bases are TGCAGCGTTGCTATGGCGGGGGGCCGGGTGACCCAGTACTTC. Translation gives CSVAMAGGRVTQYF.

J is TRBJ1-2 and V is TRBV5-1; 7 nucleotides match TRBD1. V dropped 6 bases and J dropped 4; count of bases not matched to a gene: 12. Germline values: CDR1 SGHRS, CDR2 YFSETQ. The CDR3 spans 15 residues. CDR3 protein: CASTHSGTESYGYTF. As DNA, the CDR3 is TGCGCCAGCACTCACTCCGGGACAGAGAGCTATGGCTACACCTTC.